This T cell receptor beta chain was found in a study of T and B cells in COVID-19 patients. Looking at the study overall: Recovered patients mostly had mild to moderate COVID-19 managed as outpatients. Study results and limitations: Patients with COVID-19 reportedly showed strongly skewed T cell receptor beta variable and joining gene usage. CD4+, regulatory T cell, CD8+ and sorted SARS-CoV-2-responsive or tetramer+ T cells were not yet sequenced.

Trimming took 6 bases from V and 6 from J, leaving 18 bases between them. Germline CDR1 LNHNV, CDR2 YYDKDF (reference sequence). The CDR3 extends over 14 amino acids. Blood genomic DNA input for TRB amplification was 250-500 ng. About this clonotype: Its antigen is unknown.

BIOMED2 TRB-A/B primer pools were used in multiplex TRB PCR. One entry per CDR3 protein results from TCRdb running MiXCR on the multiplex PCR reads. The sample lists some 5,000 distinct CDR3 sequences; 30% to 40% were seen once. This sequence was found in a human donor who had recovered from COVID-19. The chain couples TRBV15 to TRBJ2-7; D tentatively reads TRBD1 or TRBD2 (6 bases each). The sequenced material came from blood. In DNA form, the CDR3 reads TGTGCCACCAGTTCTACAGGGTTGGGGGGCGAGCAGTACTTC. This encodes CATSSTGLGGEQYF.